This TCR beta chain was captured by sequencing in a study of blood T cell repertoires in COVID-19. Study in general: T cells, B-cell-depleted T cells, or PBMCs provided the cDNA or gDNA that served as material.

Only in-frame clones appear in the TCRdb table, and some are missing; sequencing was by immunoSEQ multiplex PCR. This sample carries fewer than 500,000 clones, 85% to 90% of them seen once, and the ten largest clones take approximately 1.2%. Everyone who took part was roughly 18 to 89 years old, and they came from roughly 25 US areas. Self-reported history from a screening survey and questionnaire set each donor's cohort. This CDR3 is built from 17 residues. V gave up 3 bases and J gave up 6 bases; unmatched junction bases: 12. Germline V lookup: CDR1 SGHNT, CDR2 YYREEE (reference sequence). The specimen was PBMCs or T cells enriched from blood (not recorded which). The chain couples TRBV5-4 to TRBJ2-1; 10 nucleotides agree with TRBD2. This clonotype was obtained from a man aged 30 to 39 who had recovered from COVID-19. CDR3: CASSSLTSGDAINEQFF. The CDR3 coding sequence is TGTGCCAGCAGCTCGCTCACTAGCGGGGATGCTATCAATGAGCAGTTCTTC.